The next 2 T cell receptor beta chains were all read from a single sample in a study of blood T cells in healthy people across ages. A second PCR, run for roughly 7 to 12 cycles, used a sample-barcoded 5' primer plus a J-beta primer mix. MiXCR, applied by TCRdb to the 5' RACE reads, yields one record per CDR3 protein. The sample contains 710,000 or so distinct CDR3 sequences, around a fifth of which appear only once. Sample: blood. The receptor source for this set is a man between 65 and 80 years old in good health.

The rearrangement links TRBV5-1 to TRBJ1-1; D might be TRBD1 (5 bases). Trimming removed 1 base at V and 0 bases at J, with 10 bases between. Germline values: CDR1 SGHRS, CDR2 YFSETQ. This CDR3 is 15 amino acids long. The CDR3 DNA reads TGCGCCAGCAGCTTGCCGGGGCGGATGAACACTGAAGCTTTCTTT. As protein: CASSLPGRMNTEAFF.

The chain has TRBV20-1 and TRBJ1-3; D is undetermined. CDR1 DFQATT and CDR2 SNEGSKA come from the germline V gene (reference sequence). V shed 5 bases and J shed 4 bases, with 9 bases lying between them. The CDR3 sequence is 12 residues long. The CDR3 region has the DNA TGCAGTGCTGCAATCTCGGGAAACACCATATATTTT. Protein: CSAAISGNTIYF.